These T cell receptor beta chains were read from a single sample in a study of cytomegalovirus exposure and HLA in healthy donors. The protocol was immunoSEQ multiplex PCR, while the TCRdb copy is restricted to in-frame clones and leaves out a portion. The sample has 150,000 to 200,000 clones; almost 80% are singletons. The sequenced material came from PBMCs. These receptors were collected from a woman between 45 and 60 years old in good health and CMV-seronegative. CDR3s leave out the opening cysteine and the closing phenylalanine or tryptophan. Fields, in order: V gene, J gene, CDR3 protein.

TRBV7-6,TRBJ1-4,ASSLISAGQGDNEKLF
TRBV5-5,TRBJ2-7,ASSLRSETIYEQY
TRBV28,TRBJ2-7,ASPPPDRPTYEQY
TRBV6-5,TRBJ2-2,ASSYSRVTGELF
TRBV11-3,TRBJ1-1,ASSFQENTEAF
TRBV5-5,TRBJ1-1,ASSPTGYDTEAF
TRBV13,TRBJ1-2,ASSLRGGYGYT
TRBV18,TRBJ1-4,ASSPGQGATNEKLF
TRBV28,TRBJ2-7,ASSRDREYEQY
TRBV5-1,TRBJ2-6,ASSSLTGAVSGANVLT
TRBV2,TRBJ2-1,ASKAGGDEQF
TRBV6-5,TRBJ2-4,ASSLGGAKNIQY
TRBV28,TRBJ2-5,ASSLWTGRETQY
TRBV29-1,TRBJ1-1,SVATARVALTEAF
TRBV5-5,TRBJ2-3,ASSQAGTLSTDTQY
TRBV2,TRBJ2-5,ASKGRGRETQY
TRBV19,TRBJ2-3,ASRQEGAGTDTQY
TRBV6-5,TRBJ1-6,ASSYETGGHSPLH
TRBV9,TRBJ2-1,ASSPRGTSSYNEQF
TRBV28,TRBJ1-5,ASRRRESSNQPQH
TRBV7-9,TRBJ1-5,ASSLQGQLNQPQH
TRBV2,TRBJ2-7,ASSGQGNYEQY
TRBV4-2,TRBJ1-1,ASSPDRQNTEAF
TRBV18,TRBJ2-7,ASSGTGGAGHEQY
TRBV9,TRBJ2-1,ASSPSPSVSYNEQF
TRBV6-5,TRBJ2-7,ASSYGPYEQY
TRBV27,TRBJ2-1,ASGSWRYNEQF
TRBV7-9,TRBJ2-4,ASSLAGGLGAKNIQY
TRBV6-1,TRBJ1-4,ASSEGRAGGGKLF
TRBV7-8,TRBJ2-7,ASSPPGTSGAYEQY
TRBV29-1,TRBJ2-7,SGGQDAYEQY
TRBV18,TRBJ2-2,ASTLSLYAGELF
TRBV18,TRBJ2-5,ASSPGTGKQETQY
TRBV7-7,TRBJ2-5,ASSSRETQY
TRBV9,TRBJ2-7,AHLAGSYEQY
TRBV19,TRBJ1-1,ASKASKGGVNTEAF
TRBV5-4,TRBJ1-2,ASSLYANYGYT
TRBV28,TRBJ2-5,ASSPRTGEETQY
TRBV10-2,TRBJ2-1,ASSPGLRRRHEQF
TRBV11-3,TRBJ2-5,ASSLSVEETQY
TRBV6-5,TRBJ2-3,ASSPSGRTDTQY
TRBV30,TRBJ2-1,AWSSASGGQF
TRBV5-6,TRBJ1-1,ASSLDPRAPEAF
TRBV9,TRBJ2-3,ASTQGPVLADTQY
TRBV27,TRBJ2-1,ASNPLGLSYNEQF
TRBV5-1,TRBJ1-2,ASSSAGTGMGYGYT
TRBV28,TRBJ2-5,ASSLFPGTEETQY
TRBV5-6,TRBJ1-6,ASSSFDRGDSPLH
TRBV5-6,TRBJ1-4,ASNPRATNEKLF
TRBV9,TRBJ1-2,ASSPSRTDYGYT
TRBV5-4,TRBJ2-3,ASSSPGQGTDTQY
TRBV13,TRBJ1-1,ASSLGQSNTEAF
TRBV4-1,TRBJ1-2,ASSQDRQTNYGYT
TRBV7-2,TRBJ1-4,ASSLVGAGLLATNEKLF
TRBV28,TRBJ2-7,ASRGQGASYEQY
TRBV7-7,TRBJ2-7,ASSRDRGLEQY